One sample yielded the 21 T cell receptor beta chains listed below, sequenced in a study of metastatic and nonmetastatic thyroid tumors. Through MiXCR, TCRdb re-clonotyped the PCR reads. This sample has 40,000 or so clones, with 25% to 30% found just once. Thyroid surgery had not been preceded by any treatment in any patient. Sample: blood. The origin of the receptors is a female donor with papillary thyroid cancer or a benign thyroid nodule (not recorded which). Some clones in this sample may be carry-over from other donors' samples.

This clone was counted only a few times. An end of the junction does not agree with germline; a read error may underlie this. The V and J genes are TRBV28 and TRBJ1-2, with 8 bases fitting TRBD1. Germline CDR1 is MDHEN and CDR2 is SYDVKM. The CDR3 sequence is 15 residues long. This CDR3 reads CAIRGRKGGNYVYTF. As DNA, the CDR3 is TGTGCCATCAGGGGGCGTAAGGGGGGGAACTATGTCTACACCTTC.

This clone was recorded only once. CDR3 protein: CSARSPLTGRGDEQFF. Written as DNA, the CDR3 is TGCAGTGCTAGATCCCCCTTGACAGGGAGGGGCGATGAGCAGTTCTTC. The chain links TRBV20-1 to TRBJ2-1; perhaps D is TRBD1 or TRBD2 (7 bases each). Trimming left V 2 bases short and J 8 bases short, with 22 bases between. Germline assignment: CDR1 DFQATT and CDR2 SNEGSKA (reference sequence). CDR3 length equals 16 residues.

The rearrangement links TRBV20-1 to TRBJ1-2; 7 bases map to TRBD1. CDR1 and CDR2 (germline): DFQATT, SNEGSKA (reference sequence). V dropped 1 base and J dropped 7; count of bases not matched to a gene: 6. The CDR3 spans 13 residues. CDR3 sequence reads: CSARARGPVGYTF. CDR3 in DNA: TGCAGTGCTAGAGCAAGGGGGCCGGTTGGCTACACCTTC.

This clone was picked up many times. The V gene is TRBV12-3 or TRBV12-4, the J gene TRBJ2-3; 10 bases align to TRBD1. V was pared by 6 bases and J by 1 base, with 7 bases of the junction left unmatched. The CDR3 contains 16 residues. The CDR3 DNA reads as TGTGCCAGCAGCCAACGACAGGGGGCCCGCACAGATACGCAGTATTTT. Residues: CASSQRQGARTDTQYF.

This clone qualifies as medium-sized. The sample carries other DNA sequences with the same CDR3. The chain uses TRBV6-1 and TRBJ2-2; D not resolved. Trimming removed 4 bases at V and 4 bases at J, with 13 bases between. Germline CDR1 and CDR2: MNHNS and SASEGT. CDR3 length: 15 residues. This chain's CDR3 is CASSATSVGTGELFF. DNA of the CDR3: TGTGCCAGCAGTGCGACCAGTGTAGGCACCGGGGAGCTGTTTTTT.

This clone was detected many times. The CDR3 region is CASGNWDSLSPQYF. The CDR3 coding sequence is TGTGCCAGCGGAAACTGGGACAGCCTGAGCCCCCAGTACTTC. This chain connects TRBV11-2 to TRBJ2-5; 7 nucleotides match TRBD1. Per germline, CDR1 SGHAT and CDR2 FQNNGV. V trimming: 8 bases; J trimming: 9 bases; junction bases outside the gene matches: 15. The CDR3 covers 14 residues.

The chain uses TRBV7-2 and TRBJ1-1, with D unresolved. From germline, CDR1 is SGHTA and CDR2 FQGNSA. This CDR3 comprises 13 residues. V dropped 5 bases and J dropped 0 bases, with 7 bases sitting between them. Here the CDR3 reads CASSPTMNTEAFF. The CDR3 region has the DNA TGTGCCAGCAGCCCAACTATGAACACTGAAGCTTTCTTT.

As DNA, the CDR3 is TGTGCCAGCAGTTACGGTGTAGTTAGTCAGCCCCAGCATTTT. This translates into CASSYGVVSQPQHF. The chain employs TRBV6-6 and TRBJ1-5; D unclear. From germline, CDR1 is MNHNY and CDR2 SVGAGI (reference sequence). V was shortened by 2 bases and J by 6 bases, with 11 bases between the two germline ends. The CDR3 consists of 14 residues.

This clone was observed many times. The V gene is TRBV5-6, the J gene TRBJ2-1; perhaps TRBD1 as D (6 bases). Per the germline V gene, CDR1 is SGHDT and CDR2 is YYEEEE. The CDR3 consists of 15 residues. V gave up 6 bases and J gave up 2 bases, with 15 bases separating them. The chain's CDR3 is CASTLLSGAYNEQFF. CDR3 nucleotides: TGTGCCAGCACCCTTTTGTCAGGGGCCTACAATGAGCAGTTCTTC.

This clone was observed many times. CDR3 nucleotide sequence: TGTGCCAGCAGCGCCGTAGGGGGCCCCACAGATACGCAGTATTTT. Its translation: CASSAVGGPTDTQYF. This chain connects TRBV9 to TRBJ2-3; 7 positions agree with TRBD1. The trim removed 3 bases at V and 2 bases at J, leaving 6 bases unmatched. Germline V CDR1 and CDR2: SGDLS, YYNGEE. CDR3 size: 15 residues.

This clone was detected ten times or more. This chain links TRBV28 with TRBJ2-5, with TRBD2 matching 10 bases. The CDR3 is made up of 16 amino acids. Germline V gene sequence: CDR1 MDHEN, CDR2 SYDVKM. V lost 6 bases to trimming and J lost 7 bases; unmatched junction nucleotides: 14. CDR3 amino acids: CASSPLSGGGWGTQYF. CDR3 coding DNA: TGTGCCAGCAGCCCCCTGAGCGGGGGGGGCTGGGGGACCCAGTACTTC.

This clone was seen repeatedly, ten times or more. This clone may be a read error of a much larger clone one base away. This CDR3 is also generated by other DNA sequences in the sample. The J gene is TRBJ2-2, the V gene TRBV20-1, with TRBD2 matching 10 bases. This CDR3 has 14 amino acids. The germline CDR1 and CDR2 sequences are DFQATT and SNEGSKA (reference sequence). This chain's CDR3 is CSARMPSGSGELFF. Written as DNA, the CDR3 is TGCAGTGCTAGAATGCCTAGCGGGAGCGGGGAGCTGTTCTTT.

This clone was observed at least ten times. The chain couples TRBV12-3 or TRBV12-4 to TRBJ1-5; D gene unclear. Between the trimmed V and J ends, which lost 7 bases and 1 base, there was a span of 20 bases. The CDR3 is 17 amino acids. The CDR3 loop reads CASTLSLTGGSNQPQHF. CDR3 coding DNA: TGTGCCAGCACCCTGAGCCTAACCGGAGGGAGCAATCAGCCCCAGCATTTT.

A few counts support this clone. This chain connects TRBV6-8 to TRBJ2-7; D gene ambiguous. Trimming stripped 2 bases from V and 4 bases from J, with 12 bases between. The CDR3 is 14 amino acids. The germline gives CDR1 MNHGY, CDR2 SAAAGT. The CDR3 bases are TGTGCCAGCAGTTACCGGCTAGACCATTACGAGCAGTACGTC. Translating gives CASSYRLDHYEQYV.

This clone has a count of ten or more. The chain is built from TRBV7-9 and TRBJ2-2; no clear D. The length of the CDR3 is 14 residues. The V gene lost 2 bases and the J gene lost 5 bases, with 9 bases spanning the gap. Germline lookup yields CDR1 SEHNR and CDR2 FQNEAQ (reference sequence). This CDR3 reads CASSLIGDTGELFF. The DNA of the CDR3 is TGTGCCAGCAGCTTAATTGGGGATACCGGGGAGCTGTTTTTT.

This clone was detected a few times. The CDR3 region is CASTSSGGPYNEQFF. CDR3 nucleotide sequence: TGTGCCAGCACATCCAGCGGGGGGCCTTACAATGAGCAGTTCTTC. The chain combines TRBV27 with TRBJ2-1; TRBD2 agrees at 9 bases. V shed 7 bases, J shed 4 bases, and the junction held 8 bases outside the gene matches. CDR3 length equals 15 residues. Germline V lookup: CDR1 MNHEY, CDR2 SMNVEV (reference sequence).

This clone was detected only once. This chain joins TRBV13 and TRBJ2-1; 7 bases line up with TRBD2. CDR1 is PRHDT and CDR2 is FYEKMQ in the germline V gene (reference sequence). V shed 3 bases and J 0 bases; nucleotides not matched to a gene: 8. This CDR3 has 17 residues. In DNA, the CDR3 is TGTGCCAGCAGCTTCCTTCGTGAGCGGGACTCCTACAATGAGCAGTTCTTC. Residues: CASSFLRERDSYNEQFF.

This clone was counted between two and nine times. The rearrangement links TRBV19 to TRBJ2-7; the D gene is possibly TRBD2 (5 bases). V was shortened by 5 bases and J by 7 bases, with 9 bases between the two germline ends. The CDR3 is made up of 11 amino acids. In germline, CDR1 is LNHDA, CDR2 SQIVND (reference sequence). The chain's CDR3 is CASSEGLEQYF. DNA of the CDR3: TGTGCCAGTAGTGAGGGCCTGGAGCAGTACTTC.

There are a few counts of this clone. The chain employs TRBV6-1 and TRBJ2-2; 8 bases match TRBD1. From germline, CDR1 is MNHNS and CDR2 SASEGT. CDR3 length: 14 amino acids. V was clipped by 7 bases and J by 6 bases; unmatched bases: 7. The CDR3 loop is CASKRTGIAGELFF. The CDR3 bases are TGTGCCAGCAAACGGACAGGGATAGCCGGGGAGCTGTTTTTT.

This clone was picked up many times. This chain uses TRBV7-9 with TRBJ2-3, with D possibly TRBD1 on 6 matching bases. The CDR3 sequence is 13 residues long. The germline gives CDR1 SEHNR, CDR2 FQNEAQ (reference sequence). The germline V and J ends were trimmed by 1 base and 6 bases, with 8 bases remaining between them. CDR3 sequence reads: CASSLDRVDTQYF. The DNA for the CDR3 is TGTGCCAGCAGCTTAGACAGGGTTGATACGCAGTATTTT.

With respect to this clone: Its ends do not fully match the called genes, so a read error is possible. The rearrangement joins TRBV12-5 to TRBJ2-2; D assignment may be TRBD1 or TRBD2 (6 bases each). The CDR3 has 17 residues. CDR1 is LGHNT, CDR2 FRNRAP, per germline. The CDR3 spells CAGGGRRVPPNTGELFF. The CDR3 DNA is TGTGCTGGTGGGGGGCGAAGGGTCCCCCCCAACACCGGGGAGCTGTTTTTT. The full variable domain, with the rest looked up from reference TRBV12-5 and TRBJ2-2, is DARVTQTPRHKVTEMGQEVTMRCQPILGHNTVFWYRQTMMQGLELLAYFRNRAPLDDSGMPKDRFSAEMPDATLATLKIQPSEPRDSAVYFCAGGGRRVPPNTGELFFGEGSRLTVL.